This T cell receptor (beta chain) was captured in a study of tumor-infiltrating lymphocytes in primary liver carcinoma. On the study more broadly: These patients were men and women whose ages were 30 to 69 years. Regarding the study as a whole: Top-250-clone fractions were significantly higher in tumors than in blood (p = 0.039).

From unsorted bulk tissue weighing about 20-32 mg, DNA and RNA were co-extracted. The CDR3 covers 13 residues. CDR1 and CDR2 (germline): WSHSY, SAAADI. The V end was cut by 7 bases, the J end by 7 bases, with 16 bases between. Comments on this clonotype: Its cognate antigen is unknown.

cDNA specific to TCR beta was made from about 0.45 ug of total RNA, with a constant-region primer employed for priming. Amplification in three nested multiplex PCR rounds with slightly modified ARM-PCR gave rise to TCR beta libraries. TRBV1-TRBV30 forward and Cbeta reverse primers drove the first two roughly 10-cycle rounds. TCRdb re-called the multiplex PCR reads through MiXCR, storing one row per CDR3 protein. Altogether tens of thousands of distinct CDR3 sequences are present, less than 85% being singletons, with the ten largest covering 15% to 20%. V and J are TRBV10-2 and TRBJ1-1; D is ambiguous. This TCR was recovered from a man aged 35 to 55 with primary liver carcinoma and hepatitis B virus infection. Sequencing used liver tumor tissue from sampling region 4. Subset: tumor region T4, right-lateral pole. The CDR3 sequence is CASTEVENIEAFF. DNA of the CDR3: TGCGCCAGCACTGAAGTAGAAAATATTGAAGCTTTCTTT.